This T cell receptor (beta chain) was documented in a study of blood T cell repertoires in COVID-19. The data were produced by immunoSEQ multiplex PCR, yet TCRdb's version contains in-frame clones alone and is incomplete. Among about 53,000 clones listed, around 72% were seen once. The CDR3 loop spans 16 amino acids. Per the germline V gene, CDR1 is MNHEY and CDR2 is SVGEGT. J lost 8 bases, V lost 2 bases, and 14 bases had no gene match. Input material: peripheral blood. The clonotype was recovered from a human donor with active or convalescent COVID-19. The donor label of this sample is uncertain. This rearrangement joins TRBV6-2 or TRBV6-3 to TRBJ2-7; 8 nucleotides agree with TRBD2. The CDR3 nucleotides are TGTGCCAGCAGTTACCACGGGACTAGTCAAAGTCTGCAGCAGTACTTC. Protein: CASSYHGTSQSLQQYF.